The rows below give T cell receptor beta chains drawn from one sample of a study of post-analysis software for immune sequencing data. TCRdb processed the PCR reads anew with MiXCR; each CDR3 protein has one entry. This sample yields around 160,000 distinct CDR3 sequences, of which 35% to 40% are seen a single time; approximately 30% belongs to the top ten. The sequences come from blood, collected after autologous hematopoietic stem cell transplantation. These receptors were collected from a girl aged 10 to 17 with multiple sclerosis. Each CDR3 is given with its conserved first and last residue. A D gene is named only where the DNA matches it firmly. Clone size appears in some rows only: once, few, many, or a class for an expanded clone.

clone_size,v_call,d_call,j_call,cdr3_aa,cdr3_nt
many,TRBV6-4,NA,TRBJ2-4,CASSQGEGNIQYF,TGTGCCAGCAGCCAGGGAGAGGGAAACATTCAGTACTTC
few,TRBV6-6,NA,TRBJ1-4,CASEAGVDEKLFF,TGTGCCAGCGAGGCAGGGGTGGATGAAAAACTGTTTTTT
NA,TRBV30,TRBD2,TRBJ2-1,CAWSVLAGYNEQFF,TGTGCCTGGAGTGTTTTAGCGGGGTACAATGAGCAGTTCTTC
NA,TRBV24-1,NA,TRBJ1-2,CATSDLTSYGYTF,TGTGCCACCAGTGATTTGACCAGTTATGGCTACACCTTC
NA,TRBV7-9,NA,TRBJ2-7,CASSASAVKGYEQYF,TGTGCCAGCAGCGCATCGGCGGTTAAAGGGTACGAGCAGTACTTC
few,TRBV2,NA,TRBJ2-1,CASSRRNEQFF,TGTGCCAGCAGTAGGAGGAATGAGCAGTTCTTC
NA,TRBV28,NA,TRBJ2-7,CASSHPPRYEQYF,TGTGCCAGCAGTCATCCTCCCCGCTACGAGCAGTACTTC
few,TRBV28,TRBD2,TRBJ2-7,CASSLHTSGRTSYGQYF,TGTGCCAGCAGTTTACATACTAGCGGGAGGACCTCCTACGGGCAGTACTTC
few,TRBV27,NA,TRBJ1-2,CASSSGPLSGYTF,TGTGCCAGCAGCTCTGGGCCCCTCAGCGGCTACACCTTC
few,TRBV6-1,NA,TRBJ1-2,CASSGVDSRAYGYTF,TGTGCCAGCAGTGGAGTGGACAGCAGGGCCTATGGCTACACCTTC
few,TRBV29-1,TRBD2,TRBJ2-7,CSVDEASGSPYNEQYF,TGCAGCGTTGACGAGGCTAGCGGGAGCCCCTACAATGAGCAGTACTTC
NA,TRBV7-9,NA,TRBJ2-7,CASSLRSDEQYF,TGTGCCAGCAGCTTAAGGTCCGACGAGCAGTACTTC
NA,TRBV6-5,TRBD2,TRBJ2-7,CASSSDGLGASYEQYF,TGTGCCAGCAGTTCAGACGGACTAGGAGCGTCCTACGAGCAGTACTTC
NA,TRBV13,NA,TRBJ2-2,CAGSLLAGELFF,TGTGCCGGCAGCCTACTCGCCGGGGAGCTGTTTTTT
few,TRBV7-6,NA,TRBJ1-1,CASSLDSNTEAFF,TGTGCCAGCAGCTTAGATTCGAACACTGAAGCTTTCTTT
many,TRBV29-1,TRBD1,TRBJ2-7,CSVRTGRSYEQYF,TGCAGCGTTCGGACAGGGCGCTCCTACGAGCAGTACTTC
NA,TRBV18,NA,TRBJ1-1,CASSPGDGEAFF,TGTGCCAGCTCACCAGGGGACGGTGAAGCTTTCTTT
NA,TRBV7-3,NA,TRBJ2-1,CASSLTPTSYDEQFF,TGTGCCAGCAGCTTAACCCCGACTAGTTATGATGAGCAGTTCTTC
few,TRBV11-2,NA,TRBJ1-2,CASSLGGSSGYTF,TGTGCCAGCAGCTTAGGGGGATCGAGTGGCTACACCTTC
NA,TRBV5-1,TRBD1,TRBJ2-2,CASSLFMTGGVGELFF,TGCGCCAGCAGCTTGTTCATGACAGGGGGCGTCGGGGAGCTGTTTTTT
few,TRBV7-2,TRBD2,TRBJ2-5,CASSLVGLAGGLETQYF,TGTGCCAGCAGCTTAGTGGGACTAGCGGGAGGATTAGAGACCCAGTACTTC
NA,TRBV28,NA,TRBJ2-2,CASSQFFRGELFF,TGTGCCAGCAGCCAGTTCTTCCGCGGGGAGCTGTTTTTT
NA,TRBV7-2,NA,TRBJ1-2,CASSPVTAYGYTF,TGTGCCAGCAGCCCTGTAACTGCCTATGGCTACACCTTC